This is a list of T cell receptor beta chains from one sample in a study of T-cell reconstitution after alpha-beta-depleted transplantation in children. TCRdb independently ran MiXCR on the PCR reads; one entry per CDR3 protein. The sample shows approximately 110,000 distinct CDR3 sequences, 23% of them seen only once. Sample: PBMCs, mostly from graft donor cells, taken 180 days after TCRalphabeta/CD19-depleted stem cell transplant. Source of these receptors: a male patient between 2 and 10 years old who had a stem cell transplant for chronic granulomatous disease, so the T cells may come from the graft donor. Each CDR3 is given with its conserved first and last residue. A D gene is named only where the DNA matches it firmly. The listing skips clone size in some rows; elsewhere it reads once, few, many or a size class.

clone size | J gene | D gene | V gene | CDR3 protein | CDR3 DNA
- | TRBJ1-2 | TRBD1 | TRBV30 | CAWSQQGTFYGYTF | TGTGCCTGGAGTCAACAGGGGACCTTTTATGGCTACACCTTC
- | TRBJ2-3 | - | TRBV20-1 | CSASRQGITDTQYF | TGCAGTGCTAGTAGGCAGGGAATCACAGATACGCAGTATTTT
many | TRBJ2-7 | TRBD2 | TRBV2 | CASSAGLAYYEQYF | TGTGCCAGCAGTGCGGGACTAGCGTATTACGAGCAGTACTTC
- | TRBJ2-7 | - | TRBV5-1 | CASSLESSPQYF | TGCGCCAGCAGCTTGGAATCCTCGCCTCAGTACTTC
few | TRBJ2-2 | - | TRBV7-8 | CASSLRGLGAGELFF | TGTGCCAGCAGCTTAAGGGGCCTAGGGGCCGGGGAGCTGTTTTTT
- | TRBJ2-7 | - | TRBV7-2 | CASSLGTAYEQYF | TGTGCCAGCAGCTTAGGGACAGCCTACGAGCAGTACTTC
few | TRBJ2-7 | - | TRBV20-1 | CSARAPGLPSGEQYF | TGCAGTGCTAGAGCGCCAGGGCTCCCTTCGGGCGAGCAGTACTTC
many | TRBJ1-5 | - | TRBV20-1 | CSARPGEGKNQPQHF | TGCAGTGCTCGGCCCGGCGAGGGGAAAAATCAGCCCCAGCATTTT
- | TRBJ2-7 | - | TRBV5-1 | CASSLTSDEQYF | TGCGCCAGCAGCTTGACATCGGACGAGCAGTACTTC
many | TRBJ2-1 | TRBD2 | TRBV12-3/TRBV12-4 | CASSFIAGVSYNEQFF | TGTGCCAGCAGTTTTATAGCGGGGGTCTCCTACAATGAGCAGTTCTTC
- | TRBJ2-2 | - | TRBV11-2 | CASSLWATGELFF | TGTGCCAGCAGCTTATGGGCCACCGGGGAGCTGTTTTTT
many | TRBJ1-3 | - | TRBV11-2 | CASSRHGGGNTIYF | TGTGCCAGCAGCCGACATGGGGGTGGAAACACCATATATTTT
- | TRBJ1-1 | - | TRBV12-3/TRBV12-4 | CASSLGALNTEAFF | TGTGCCAGCAGTTTAGGAGCCCTGAACACTGAAGCTTTCTTT
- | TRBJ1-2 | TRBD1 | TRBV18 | CASSRSGTGYGYTF | TGTGCCAGCTCACGATCTGGGACAGGCTATGGCTACACCTTC
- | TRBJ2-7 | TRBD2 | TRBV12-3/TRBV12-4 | CASSASSGNSYEQYF | TGTGCCAGCAGTGCTTCTAGCGGGAATTCCTACGAGCAGTACTTC
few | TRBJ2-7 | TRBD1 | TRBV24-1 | CATSEGGQGFNEQYF | TGTGCCACCAGTGAGGGGGGACAGGGTTTCAACGAGCAGTACTTC
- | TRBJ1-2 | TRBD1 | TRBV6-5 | CASSPRPGQGGDYGYTF | TGTGCCAGCAGTCCTCGACCGGGACAGGGGGGTGACTATGGCTACACCTTC
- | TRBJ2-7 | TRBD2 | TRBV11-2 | CASSSLKGLAGAFGYEQYF | TGTGCCAGCAGCTCCCTCAAGGGACTAGCGGGAGCATTTGGCTACGAGCAGTACTTC
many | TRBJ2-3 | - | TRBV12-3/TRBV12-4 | CASSPQATLTDTQYF | TGTGCCAGCAGTCCACAGGCAACCTTAACAGATACGCAGTATTTT
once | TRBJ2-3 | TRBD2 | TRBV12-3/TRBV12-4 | CASSSSGRADTQYF | TGTGCCAGCAGTTCTAGCGGGAGGGCAGATACGCAGTATTTT
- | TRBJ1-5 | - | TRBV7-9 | CASSVVVQGEGQPQHF | TGTGCCAGCAGCGTGGTAGTACAGGGAGAGGGTCAGCCCCAGCATTTT
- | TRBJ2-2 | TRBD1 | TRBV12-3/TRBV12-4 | CAIRDSTGELFF | TGTGCCATCCGGGACAGCACCGGGGAGCTGTTTTTT
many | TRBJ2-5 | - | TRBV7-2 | CASSLGQGSQETQYF | TGTGCCAGCAGCTTAGGGCAGGGATCTCAAGAGACCCAGTACTTC
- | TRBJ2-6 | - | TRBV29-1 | CSVVLNSGANVLTF | TGCAGCGTTGTACTCAACTCTGGGGCCAACGTCCTGACTTTC
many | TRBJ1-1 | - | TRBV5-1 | CASRRTVNTEAFF | TGCGCCAGCAGGAGGACAGTGAACACTGAAGCTTTCTTT
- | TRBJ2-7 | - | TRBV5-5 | CASSFERGNYEQYF | TGTGCCAGCAGCTTTGAACGGGGGAACTACGAGCAGTACTTC
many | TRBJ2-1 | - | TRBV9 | CASSGYEQFF | TGTGCCAGCAGCGGATATGAGCAGTTCTTC
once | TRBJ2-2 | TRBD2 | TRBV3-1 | CASSQDWGGSWTGELFF | TGTGCCAGCAGCCAAGATTGGGGCGGGAGCTGGACCGGGGAGCTGTTTTTT
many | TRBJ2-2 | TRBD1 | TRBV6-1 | CASSEAGDRGTGELFF | TGTGCCAGCAGTGAAGCGGGGGACAGGGGCACCGGGGAGCTGTTTTTT
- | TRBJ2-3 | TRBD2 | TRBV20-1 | CSASLAGDLSTDTQYF | TGCAGTGCTAGTCTAGCGGGGGACCTGAGCACAGATACGCAGTATTTT
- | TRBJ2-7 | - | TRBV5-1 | CASSLGGLPFKGATYEQYF | TGCGCCAGCAGCTTGGGTGGACTACCTTTCAAGGGGGCTACCTACGAGCAGTACTTC
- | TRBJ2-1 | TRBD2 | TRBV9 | CASIRTSGADNEQFF | TGTGCCAGCATCAGGACTAGCGGGGCTGACAATGAGCAGTTCTTC
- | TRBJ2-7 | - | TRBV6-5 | CASSYSQDSYEQYF | TGTGCCAGCAGTTACTCGCAGGATTCCTACGAGCAGTACTTC
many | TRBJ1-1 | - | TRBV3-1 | CASSRSAGGDTEAFF | TGTGCCAGCAGCCGGTCCGCGGGGGGCGACACTGAAGCTTTCTTT
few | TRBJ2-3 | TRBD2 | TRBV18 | CASSPTSGSADTQYF | TGTGCCAGCTCACCTACTAGCGGGAGCGCAGATACGCAGTATTTT
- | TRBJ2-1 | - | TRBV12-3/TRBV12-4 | CASSSADHYNEQFF | TGTGCCAGCAGTTCAGCGGACCATTACAATGAGCAGTTCTTC
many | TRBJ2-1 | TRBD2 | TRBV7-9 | CASLDGLEESGQFF | TGTGCCAGCCTCGACGGACTAGAGGAAAGCGGGCAGTTCTTC
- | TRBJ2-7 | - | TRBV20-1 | CSARDPGTSSYEQYF | TGCAGTGCTAGAGATCCGGGGACATCTTCCTACGAGCAGTACTTC
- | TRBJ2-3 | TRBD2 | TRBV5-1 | CASRYGLVTDTQYF | TGCGCCAGCCGTTATGGACTAGTCACAGATACGCAGTATTTT
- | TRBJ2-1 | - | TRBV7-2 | CASSLLGGSYNEQFF | TGTGCCAGCAGCTTACTAGGGGGGTCGTACAATGAGCAGTTCTTC
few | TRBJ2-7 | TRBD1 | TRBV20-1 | CSARDTRTGASYEQYF | TGCAGTGCTAGAGATACTAGGACAGGGGCCTCCTACGAGCAGTACTTC
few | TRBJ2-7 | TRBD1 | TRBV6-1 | CASSEEGTVRSSEQYF | TGTGCCAGCAGTGAAGAAGGGACAGTTAGGTCGAGTGAGCAGTACTTC